This TCR beta chain derives from a study of T cells expressing NK-cell markers. Looking at the study overall: TCR beta repertoires came from sorted CD3+CD56+NKG2C+, CD3+CD56+NKG2C- and CD3+CD56-NKG2C+ T cells. The eight sequenced donors comprised seven who were HCMV-seropositive and one who was seronegative. Findings and limits, study-wide: The CD3+CD56-NKG2C+ fraction was also led by these clonotypes in a few donors.

Generation of TCR beta cDNA was performed by 5'RACE template switching incorporating UMIs. From the 5' RACE reads, TCRdb lists one entry per CDR3 protein and no DNA. The sample has around 550,000 distinct CDR3 sequences. The CDR3 runs 15 residues. Germline assignment: CDR1 DFQATT and CDR2 SNEGSKA (reference sequence). With respect to this clonotype: Antigen specificity is unknown.

The chain combines TRBV20-1 with TRBJ2-1; with no DNA, the TCRdb D assignment of TRBD2 cannot be verified. The TCR sequence derives from a man younger than 35 in good health. The sequenced sample consisted of blood T cells: a sorted CD56 or NKG2C T cell subset, CD4+ or CD8+ T cells, or bulk PBMC T cells (not recorded which). The CDR3 spells CSARDRTSGSNEQFF.